This TCR beta chain was captured in a study of CXCR4 blockade with PD-1 therapy in pancreatic cancer. Study results and caveats: Tumors were clonally expanded, mean 0.14 versus 0.05 in healthy blood.

Germline-derived CDR1 and CDR2 are SQVTM and ANQGSEA. The ends were cut back, 3 bases at V and 6 bases at J, with 13 bases in the middle. The CDR3 loop spans 13 amino acids. With regard to this clone: Antigen: not known.

The archived tumor blocks came from patients without neoadjuvant therapy before resection. Assay: immunoSEQ multiplex PCR; the TCRdb copy retains only in-frame clones and omits some. The table lists 2,000 to 3,000 clones, around 38% of them singletons, with 15% in the top ten. The sample consisted of tumor tissue. This sequence was found in a human donor with pancreatic ductal adenocarcinoma. V gene TRBV29-1 combines with J gene TRBJ2-3, with D possibly being TRBD2 (5 bases). CDR3 amino acids: CSVDGAVQDTQYF. CDR3 nucleotides: TGCAGCGTTGACGGAGCGGTCCAGGATACGCAGTATTTT.